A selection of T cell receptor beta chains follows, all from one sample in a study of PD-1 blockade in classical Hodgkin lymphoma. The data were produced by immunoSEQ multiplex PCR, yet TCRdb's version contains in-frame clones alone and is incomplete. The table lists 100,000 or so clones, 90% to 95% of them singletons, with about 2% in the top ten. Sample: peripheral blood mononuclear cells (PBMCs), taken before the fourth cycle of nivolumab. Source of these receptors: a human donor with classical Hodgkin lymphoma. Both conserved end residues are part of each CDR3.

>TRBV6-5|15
CASRSQGNAGNTIYF
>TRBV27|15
CASSLVRSSYNEQFF
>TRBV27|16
CASSLPGFRLRDEQFF
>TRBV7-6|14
CASNAGTSFETQYF
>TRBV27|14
CASSPTRSNQPQHF
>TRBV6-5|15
CASSYGTRADTEAFF
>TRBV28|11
CASSPSSTIYF
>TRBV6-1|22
CASSEAGFDRDRVQPGNQPQHF
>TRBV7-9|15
CASSHSLGRNTEAFF
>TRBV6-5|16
CASSYLGQIANTEAFF
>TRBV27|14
CASSLSGRRYEQYF
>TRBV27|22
CASSSTSRLGFTGQGSKNIQYF
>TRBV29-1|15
CSVPPIPRTSGTQYF
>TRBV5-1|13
CASSLAVGQPQHF
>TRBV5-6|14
CASSLVAAGNTIYF
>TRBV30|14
CAWTGAFSLNTIYF
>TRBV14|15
CASSRQGTLGTEAFF
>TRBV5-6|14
CASSSPGHRETQYF
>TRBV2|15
CASSETVSWGTEAFF
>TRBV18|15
CASSVGGQTNEKLFF
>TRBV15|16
CATSRDGTSAFNEQFF
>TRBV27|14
CASWGTGGINEQFF
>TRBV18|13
CASSRGGTDTQYF
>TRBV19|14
CASSIGDSTYEQYF
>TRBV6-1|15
CASSEGGRAPYEQYF
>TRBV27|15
CASNNGTSVYNEQFF
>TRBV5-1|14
CASSPGQSTDTQYF
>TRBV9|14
CASSVGRETYEQYF